This T cell receptor (beta chain) was recorded in a study of CD8+CD57+ T cells in acquired aplastic anemia. Study overall: DNA recovered from sorted CD4+ and CD8+ cells had a mean of about 3 ug. Study conclusions and caveats: Around 29 shared CD8+ CDR3s appeared highly expressed within patients' immunodominant clones.

Selection for sequencing was limited to patients who had shown CD8+CD57+ cell expansion by flow cytometry. Each of the patients presented with severe acquired aplastic anemia. The use of genomic DNA as template underpinned the TCR beta VDJ and CDR3 profiling. TCRdb recomputed calls from the reads with MiXCR, one row per CDR3 protein. The sample comprises over 150,000 distinct CDR3 sequences, around half of which are singletons, and approximately 2.9% rests with the top ten. Trimming shortened V by 4 bases and J by 4 bases, and 19 bases separated the two germline ends. The CDR3 contains 15 residues. The germline CDR1 and CDR2 sequences are DFQATT and SNEGSKA (reference sequence). This clonotype was recorded many times. Its cognate antigen is unknown.

The sample comprised sorted CD4+, CD8+, or CD8+CD57+ T cells (not recorded which) from PBMCs. This sequence was found in a human donor with aplastic anemia. This rearrangement joins TRBV20-1 to TRBJ2-5; D is perhaps TRBD2 (7 bases). The CDR3 sequence is CSAKHQGGRGETQYF. CDR3 coding DNA: TGCAGTGCTAAGCATCAAGGGGGGAGGGGAGAGACCCAGTACTTC.